Each of the 26 T cell receptor beta chains below was sequenced from the same sample in a study of Tregs in tolerant kidney transplant recipients. Mixed chimerism was transient after nonmyeloablative marrow transplants from related graft donors. Data came from immunoSEQ multiplex PCR; TCRdb stores just in-frame clones and leaves some out. The table shows around 61,000 clones, with approximately 89% occurring only once. The sample consisted of CD4+ T cells from blood (PBMCs), taken 6 months after the transplant. The receptors come from a human patient who received a combined kidney and bone marrow transplant. Part of the T cells may come from the graft donor.

This clone was seen once. This rearrangement joins TRBV28 to TRBJ2-5; 7 bases match TRBD2. The assigned J gene may be wrong: the sequence end matches TRBJ2-7 better. Germline assignment: CDR1 MDHEN and CDR2 SYDVKM. The CDR3 extends over 13 amino acids. The CDR3 reads CASSSNGRYEQYF. In nucleotides, the CDR3 is TGTGCCAGCAGTTCCAACGGGAGGTACGAGCAGTACTTC.

The V gene is TRBV20-1, the J gene TRBJ2-7, with D possibly TRBD1 on 6 matching bases. Germline V lookup: CDR1 DFQATT, CDR2 SNEGSKA (reference sequence). CDR3 length: 10 residues. V gave up 6 bases and J gave up 7 bases, with 10 bases separating them. CDR3 DNA: TGCAGTGCCCCAGGGGATGAGCAGTACTTC. Its protein is CSAPGDEQYF.

The chain combines TRBV5-1 with TRBJ1-2; D gene unclear. Per germline, CDR1 SGHRS and CDR2 YFSETQ. The CDR3 spans 14 residues. Trimming removed 0 bases at V and 4 bases at J, with 10 bases between. CDR3 loop: CASSLAQESYGYTF. DNA of the CDR3: TGCGCCAGCAGCTTGGCACAAGAATCCTATGGCTACACCTTC. The full variable domain, its missing parts supplied by reference TRBV5-1 and TRBJ1-2, is KAGVTQTPRYLIKTRGQQVTLSCSPISGHRSVSWYQQTPGQGLQFLFEYFSETQRNKGNFPGRFSGRQFSNSRSEMNVSTLELGDSALYLCASSLAQESYGYTFGSGTRLTVV.

This clone was picked up a small number of times. The chain is built from TRBV5-1 and TRBJ1-3, with unresolved D. This CDR3 has 15 amino acids. Trimming took off 2 bases at V and 0 bases at J, with 9 bases between the two ends. Germline CDR1 is SGHRS and CDR2 is YFSETQ. For the CDR3, the DNA is TGCGCCAGCAGCTTTGGGCCGGTCTCTGGAAACACCATATATTTT. Amino acids: CASSFGPVSGNTIYF.

This clone was seen only once. The V gene is TRBV27, the J gene TRBJ2-1; D perhaps matches TRBD2 (7 bases). Trimming took 4 bases from V and 6 from J, leaving 22 bases between them. Germline lookup yields CDR1 MNHEY and CDR2 SMNVEV (reference sequence). This CDR3 contains 17 residues. The CDR3 is CASSSPLGGAFINEQFF. The CDR3 coding sequence is TGTGCCAGCAGTTCGCCCCTGGGGGGGGCGTTTATCAATGAGCAGTTCTTC.

The chain has TRBV5-1 and TRBJ2-3, with 12 bases fitting TRBD2. V trimming: 1 base; J trimming: 6 bases; junction bases outside the gene matches: 6. The CDR3 has 16 residues. From germline, CDR1 is SGHRS and CDR2 YFSETQ. This chain's CDR3 is CASSLKLAGGGDTQYF. The CDR3 DNA sequence: TGCGCCAGCAGCTTGAAACTAGCGGGAGGAGGGGATACGCAGTATTTT.

The V gene is TRBV18, the J gene TRBJ1-1; TRBD1 matches at 8 bases. The CDR3 loop spans 16 amino acids. Trimming cost V 2 bases and J 3 bases; bases outside gene matches: 8. From germline, CDR1 is KGHSH and CDR2 LQKENI. CDR3 region: CASSPSQGARDTEAFF. The CDR3 coding sequence is TGTGCCAGCTCACCATCGCAGGGGGCGCGGGACACTGAAGCTTTCTTT.

The genes are TRBV6-5 and TRBJ1-2, with D possibly being TRBD1 (5 bases). Germline CDR1 and CDR2: MNHEY and SVGAGI. Trimming removed 6 bases from V and 1 base from J, with 9 bases in between. The CDR3 consists of 13 residues. CDR3 DNA: TGTGCCAGCAGCCAGACAGTTAACTATGGCTACACCTTC. It codes for CASSQTVNYGYTF.

Remarks on this clone: At one end, the junction sequence differs from germline, possibly due to a read error. The sample carries other DNA sequences with the same CDR3. This chain links TRBV9 with TRBJ1-6; TRBD1 aligns across 9 bases. This CDR3 is 18 amino acids long. Per germline, CDR1 SGDLS and CDR2 YYNGEE. The CDR3 nucleotides read TGTGCCAGCAGCGCCGGACTCGGGACAGGGTGGTTGAATTCCCCCCTCCACTTT. Encoded protein: CASSAGLGTGWLNSPLHF.

The chain is built from TRBV7-3 and TRBJ2-1; D is perhaps TRBD1 (6 bases). V was trimmed by 4 bases and J by 10 bases, leaving 14 bases between them. The germline gives CDR1 SGHTA, CDR2 FQGTGA. CDR3 size: 13 residues. The CDR3 nucleotides are TGTGCCAGCAGCTCGATGGACAGATTAGAGCAGTTCTTC. This gives the protein CASSSMDRLEQFF.

The V and J genes are TRBV5-1 and TRBJ2-2; 11 positions agree with TRBD2. Looked up from germline, CDR1 is SGHRS and CDR2 is YFSETQ. V lost 4 bases, J lost 3 bases, and 11 bases stayed unmatched. CDR3 size: 18 residues. The CDR3 coding sequence is TGCGCCAGCAGCCCAGAACTTTTAGCGGGGGGGTACACCGGGGAGCTGTTTTTT. Residues: CASSPELLAGGYTGELFF.

This clone showed up just once. The chain couples TRBV7-9 to TRBJ2-2; a weak D match, TRBD1 (5 bases). This CDR3 has 15 amino acids. From germline, CDR1 is SEHNR and CDR2 FQNEAQ (reference sequence). The germline V and J ends were trimmed by 1 base and 0 bases, with 6 bases remaining between them. CDR3 region: CASSLDRPNTGELFF. The CDR3 bases are TGTGCCAGCAGCTTAGACAGGCCGAACACCGGGGAGCTGTTTTTT.

This sequence joins TRBV5-4 and TRBJ2-1; D uncertain. The CDR3 runs 14 residues. The germline V gene has CDR1 SGHNT and CDR2 YYREEE (reference sequence). V was cut by 4 bases and J by 4 bases, with 12 bases left in between. CDR3 sequence (DNA): TGTGCCAGCAGCCGACTTATCGATTACAATGAGCAGTTCTTC. Its protein product is CASSRLIDYNEQFF.

The J gene is TRBJ1-2, the V gene TRBV7-2; 7 bases line up with TRBD1. Germline values: CDR1 SGHTA, CDR2 FQGNSA. J lost 3 bases, V lost 1 base, and 5 bases had no gene match. The CDR3 consists of 15 residues. The CDR3 DNA reads as TGTGCCAGCAGCTTAGTAACAGGGGACTACTATGGCTACACCTTC. Protein product: CASSLVTGDYYGYTF.

The chain has TRBV28 and TRBJ1-5; 7 bases are a match to TRBD1. The CDR3 is 17 amino acids. Germline CDR1 and CDR2: MDHEN and SYDVKM. V was clipped by 3 bases and J by 5 bases; unmatched bases: 13. CDR3 DNA: TGTGCCAGCAGTTTTTTTTATGTACAGGGGACGGATCAGCCCCAGCATTTT. Encoded protein: CASSFFYVQGTDQPQHF. Full variable domain (rest looked up from reference TRBV28 and TRBJ1-5): DVKVTQSSRYLVKRTGEKVFLECVQDMDHENMFWYRQDPGLGLRLIYFSYDVKMKEKGDIPEGYSVSREKKERFSLILESASTNQTSMYLCASSFFYVQGTDQPQHFGDGTRLSIL.

The chain employs TRBV7-3 and TRBJ2-3; the match to TRBD1 covers 8 bases. After removal of 5 bases from V and 2 bases from J, the junction contained 6 bases not matched to a gene. Germline CDR1 is SGHTA and CDR2 is FQGTGA. The CDR3 totals 15 residues. The CDR3 nucleotides are TGTGCCAGCAGCCCTCCAGGGGGCTTCACAGATACGCAGTATTTT. This sequence encodes CASSPPGGFTDTQYF.

The J gene is TRBJ1-2, the V gene TRBV27; TRBD1 matches at 8 bases. After removal of 6 bases from V and 3 bases from J, the junction contained 9 bases not matched to a gene. From germline, CDR1 is MNHEY and CDR2 SMNVEV (reference sequence). The CDR3 loop spans 15 amino acids. This CDR3 is CASRKPGGADYGYTF. CDR3 in DNA: TGTGCCAGCAGGAAACCAGGGGGCGCGGACTATGGCTACACCTTC.

This sequence joins TRBV30 and TRBJ1-2; perhaps TRBD1 as D (5 bases). Germline CDR1 is GTSNPN and CDR2 is SVGIG (reference sequence). CDR3 length equals 13 residues. V was cut by 5 bases and J by 4 bases, with 14 bases left in between. Here the CDR3 reads CAWAPGLSYGYTF. The CDR3 region has the DNA TGTGCCTGGGCTCCGGGACTATCCTATGGCTACACCTTC. The entire variable domain, with the rest obtained from reference TRBV30 and TRBJ1-2, is as follows: SQTIHQWPATLVQPVGSPLSLECTVEGTSNPNLYWYRQAAGRGLQLLFYSVGIGQISSEVPQNLSASRPQDRQFILSSKKLLLSDSGFYLCAWAPGLSYGYTFGSGTRLTVV.

About this clone itself: Sequence at one end of the junction differs from germline and may be a read error. The rearrangement links TRBV10-3 to TRBJ2-7, with D uncertain. This CDR3 spans 12 amino acids. The V gene's germline CDR1 is ENHRY and CDR2 SYGVKD. The CDR3 sequence is CASSTKTYEQYF. The CDR3 DNA is TGTGCCAGCAGTACAAAGACCTACGAGCAGTACTTC.

The sample holds one count of this clone. The chain has TRBV5-4 and TRBJ2-6; 8 bases agree with TRBD1. Trimming at V came to 4 bases and at J to 4 bases, leaving 13 bases not matched to a gene. The CDR3 runs to 18 residues. Germline V gene sequence: CDR1 SGHNT, CDR2 YYREEE (reference sequence). The CDR3 region is CASSPPGQVLWGANVLTF. CDR3 nucleotide sequence: TGTGCCAGCAGCCCCCCGGGACAGGTCTTATGGGGGGCCAACGTCCTGACTTTC.

This chain joins TRBV10-3 and TRBJ2-2; tentative D call: TRBD2 (5 bases). The germline V and J ends were trimmed by 2 bases and 0 bases, with 13 bases remaining between them. From germline, CDR1 is ENHRY and CDR2 SYGVKD. This CDR3 spans 17 amino acids. In DNA, the CDR3 is TGTGCCATCAGTGAGCACCCCTCCGGGGCGAACACCGGGGAGCTGTTTTTT. The encoded protein is CAISEHPSGANTGELFF.

The chain recombines TRBV7-2 with TRBJ2-1, with D unclear. Per the germline V gene, CDR1 is SGHTA and CDR2 is FQGNSA. CDR3 size: 14 residues. Trimming pared 3 bases from V and 4 bases from J, leaving 10 bases between. CDR3 protein: CASSLRAKYNEQFF. Written as DNA, the CDR3 is TGTGCCAGCAGCTTGAGAGCTAAATACAATGAGCAGTTCTTC.

Of note for this clone: Other DNA sequences in the same sample also yield this CDR3. The J gene is TRBJ1-6, the V gene TRBV18, with 7 bases that match TRBD1. The CDR3 is 16 amino acids. After removal of 5 bases from V and 0 bases from J, the junction contained 4 bases not matched to a gene. Germline V lookup: CDR1 KGHSH, CDR2 LQKENI. The CDR3 sequence: CASSGQDSSYNSPLHF. The CDR3 DNA sequence: TGTGCCAGCTCAGGACAGGACAGCTCCTATAATTCACCCCTCCACTTT.

V gene TRBV5-1 combines with J gene TRBJ2-1; TRBD1 agrees at 10 bases. The CDR3 has 17 residues. Germline CDR1 is SGHRS and CDR2 is YFSETQ. Trimming cost V 3 bases and J 7 bases; bases outside gene matches: 13. The CDR3 DNA reads as TGCGCCAGCAGCTCCCTGCTGACAGGGGGCTTTCTGAATGAGCAGTTCTTC. Its translation: CASSSLLTGGFLNEQFF.

V usage is TRBV7-2 and J usage is TRBJ1-2, with a tentative D call TRBD1 (6 bases). The CDR3 runs to 14 residues. Germline lookup yields CDR1 SGHTA and CDR2 FQGNSA. Deletions cut 7 bases from V and 5 bases from J, with 17 bases between. CDR3 amino acids: CASTLGGARYGYTF. CDR3 sequence (DNA): TGTGCCAGCACCCTAGGGGGGGCTCGGTATGGCTACACCTTC.

This clone appeared a few times. The chain links TRBV30 to TRBJ1-1; D gene ambiguous. The CDR3 extends over 11 amino acids. Deletions cut 0 bases from V and 5 bases from J, with 4 bases between. Per the germline V gene, CDR1 is GTSNPN and CDR2 is SVGIG (reference sequence). The CDR3 bases are TGTGCCTGGAGTGTATATACTGAAGCTTTCTTT. Its translation is CAWSVYTEAFF.